Sequencing of this T cell receptor (beta chain) was carried out in a study of blood T cells in healthy people across ages. A second about 7 to 12 cycle PCR used barcoded and J-beta primers. Via MiXCR, TCRdb re-called the 5' RACE reads, giving one row per CDR3 protein. Of some 790,000 distinct CDR3 sequences listed, under 30% were seen once; the top ten hold roughly 17%. This clonotype was counted only a few times. Material for sequencing was blood. This clonotype originated in a woman older than 75 in good health.

CDR3 bases: TGTGCCAGCAGCTTAGATAGGACAGCGACCTACGAGCAGTACTTC. It is translated as CASSLDRTATYEQYF. The chain couples TRBV11-2 to TRBJ2-5; D is possibly TRBD1 (6 bases). Gene TRBJ2-7 matches the end of the DNA better, so the J call may be wrong. The CDR3 has 15 residues. The germline V gene encodes CDR1 SGHAT and CDR2 FQNNGV.